One and the same sample provided the 21 T cell receptor beta chains below, sequenced in a study of molecular identifiers for immune sequencing clone quantification. A single record per CDR3 protein comes from TCRdb applying MiXCR to the PCR reads. Counted here are around 480,000 distinct CDR3 sequences, about a quarter occurring once; the ten biggest clones make up around 0.79%. Sequencing was carried out using naive CD8+ T cells from blood, with Jurkat cell RNA spiked in. The subset here: FACS-sorted CD8+CD4-CCR7+CD45RA+ naive T cells. The source is a human donor in good health. Some libraries in this study had Jurkat cell RNA spiked in.

This clonotype was seen many times. V gene TRBV4-3 combines with J gene TRBJ1-5, with a tentative D call TRBD1 (6 bases). The V gene lost 0 bases and the J gene lost 5 bases, with 8 bases spanning the gap. CDR1 is LGHNA, CDR2 YSLEER, per germline. The CDR3 totals 14 residues. This CDR3 reads CASSQDRGDQPQHF. The CDR3 DNA reads TGCGCCAGCAGCCAAGACAGGGGTGATCAGCCCCAGCATTTT.

About this clonotype: A much larger clone differs by one base, so this may be a read error. This sequence joins TRBV5-1 and TRBJ2-7, with D maybe TRBD1 (6 bases). Germline lookup yields CDR1 SGHRS and CDR2 YFSETQ. The CDR3 spans 14 residues. The CDR3 DNA is TGCGCCAGCAGCTCGGGACACCATAACTACGCGCAGTACTTC. This encodes CASSSGHHNYAQYF.

This clonotype was counted between two and nine times. This chain connects TRBV27 to TRBJ2-3; 7 bases are a match to TRBD2. The germline gives CDR1 MNHEY, CDR2 SMNVEV (reference sequence). The V gene end was trimmed by 1 base and the J gene end by 3 bases; junction bases not matched to a gene: 7. There are 16 residues in the CDR3. CDR3 region: CASSLWRGSVTDTQYF. For the CDR3, the DNA is TGTGCCAGCAGTTTATGGCGCGGGAGTGTTACAGATACGCAGTATTTT.

This clonotype was recorded many times. This rearrangement joins TRBV29-1 to TRBJ1-5; TRBD1 is a possible D gene (5 bases). Germline lookup yields CDR1 SQVTM and CDR2 ANQGSEA. Trimming pared 7 bases from V and 0 bases from J, leaving 10 bases between. The CDR3 runs to 13 residues. The CDR3 is CSGGRYSNQPQHF. CDR3 in DNA: TGCAGCGGGGGACGGTATAGCAATCAGCCCCAGCATTTT.

This clonotype appeared a few times. The chain has TRBV7-6 and TRBJ2-3; the match to TRBD2 covers 7 bases. The CDR3 has 16 amino acids. Trimming removed 0 bases from V and 0 bases from J; junction bases left unmatched: 3. Germline V lookup: CDR1 SGHVS, CDR2 FNYEAQ. CDR3 sequence (DNA): TGTGCCAGCAGCTTAGCGGGAGCGGGGAGCACAGATACGCAGTATTTT. This gives the protein CASSLAGAGSTDTQYF. Full variable domain (remainder filled in from reference TRBV7-6 and TRBJ2-3): GAGVSQSPRYKVTKRGQDVALRCDPISGHVSLYWYRQALGQGPEFLTYFNYEAQQDKSGLPNDRFSAERPEGSISTLTIQRTEQRDSAMYRCASSLAGAGSTDTQYFGPGTRLTVL.

The genes are TRBV7-9 and TRBJ1-1, with D possibly TRBD1 on 6 matching bases. The germline V and J ends were trimmed by 5 bases and 1 base, with 17 bases remaining between them. This CDR3 is 16 amino acids long. CDR1 is SEHNR and CDR2 is FQNEAQ in the germline V gene (reference sequence). CDR3: CASSQTTGRSNTEAFF. CDR3 in DNA: TGTGCCAGCAGCCAGACGACAGGCCGGTCGAACACTGAAGCTTTCTTT.

This clonotype was seen a few times. V is TRBV2 and J is TRBJ2-7, with TRBD2 matching over 8 bases. V shed 3 bases and J 0 bases; nucleotides not matched to a gene: 4. The CDR3 is made up of 15 amino acids. In germline, CDR1 is SNHLY, CDR2 FYNNEI. Written as DNA, the CDR3 is TGTGCCAGCAGTGACGGGGGGGGCCTCTCCTACGAGCAGTACTTC. This codes for CASSDGGGLSYEQYF. The full variable domain, rest sourced from reference TRBV2 and TRBJ2-7, is EPEVTQTPSHQVTQMGQEVILRCVPISNHLYFYWYRQILGQKVEFLVSFYNNEISEKSEIFDDQFSVERPDGSNFTLKIRSTKLEDSAMYFCASSDGGGLSYEQYFGPGTRLTVT.

The CDR3 sequence: CASGPILQETQYF. For the CDR3, the DNA is TGTGCCAGCGGCCCGATCCTCCAAGAGACCCAGTACTTC. The V call is TRBV6-2 or TRBV6-3, the J call TRBJ2-5; the D is unclear. Between the trimmed V and J ends, which lost 8 bases and 1 base, there was a span of 11 bases. The CDR3 runs 13 residues. Germline-derived CDR1 and CDR2 are MNHEY and SVGEGT.

This clonotype was seen a handful of times. The V and J genes are TRBV20-1 and TRBJ2-7, with 7 bases aligning to TRBD2. V lost 2 bases and J lost 0; bases outside the gene matches: 1. From germline, CDR1 is DFQATT and CDR2 SNEGSKA (reference sequence). There are 13 residues in the CDR3. In DNA form, the CDR3 reads TGCAGTGCTAGAATAGCGGGCTCCTACGAGCAGTACTTC. This gives the protein CSARIAGSYEQYF.

This clonotype was counted once. This may arise from a read error, as a much more abundant clone is one base away. This sequence joins TRBV20-1 and TRBJ1-1; D may be TRBD1 (5 bases). This CDR3 has 13 residues. Germline values: CDR1 DFQATT, CDR2 SNEGSKA (reference sequence). The CDR3 loop reads CSARRGDGTEASF. The CDR3 coding sequence is TGCAGTGCTAGACGAGGGGATGGCACTGAAGCTTCCTTT.

The V gene is TRBV24-1, the J gene TRBJ2-1, with TRBD1 matching over 7 bases. The V segment lost 5 bases and the J segment 3 bases; nucleotides outside the gene matches: 6. The CDR3 length is 15 residues. Germline V lookup: CDR1 KGHDR, CDR2 SFDVKD. The DNA for the CDR3 is TGTGCCACCAGTGCACCGGCAGGGGGCTACAATGAGCAGTTCTTC. Amino acid sequence: CATSAPAGGYNEQFF.

Details on this clonotype: This could be a read error, since a much larger clone is one nucleotide away. The rearrangement joins TRBV6-5 to TRBJ2-3, with a possible D match to TRBD2 (5 bases). Trimming took 10 bases from V and 9 from J, leaving 14 bases between them. CDR1 is MNHEY and CDR2 is SVGAGI in the germline V gene. The CDR3 length is 11 residues. The CDR3 region has the DNA TGTGCCATCCCCTCTAGGGAGACGCAGTATTTT. It codes for CAIPSRETQYF.

With respect to this clonotype: One end of the junction fails to match germline, which may point to a read error. The CDR3 sequence is CASSFSSGADVLTF. Here the CDR3 DNA reads TGTGCCAGCAGTTTCAGCTCTGGGGCCGACGTCCTGACTTTC. The chain joins TRBV12-3 or TRBV12-4 to TRBJ2-6; D might be TRBD1 (5 bases). The CDR3 runs to 14 residues.

Comments on this clonotype: A junction end diverges from the germline sequence, so it may reflect a read error. The V and J genes are TRBV7-6 and TRBJ1-1; D is unclear. The CDR3 is made up of 14 amino acids. Germline CDR1 SGHVS, CDR2 FNYEAQ. The CDR3 sequence is CASSRADVGAEAFF. The CDR3 coding sequence is TGTGCCAGCAGCCGGGCAGACGTGGGCGCTGAGGCTTTCTTT.

This clonotype was counted between two and nine times. The genes are TRBV7-2 and TRBJ2-5, with 9 nucleotides matching TRBD2. The germline V gene has CDR1 SGHTA and CDR2 FQGNSA. The J segment lost 4 bases and the V segment lost 9 bases, leaving 18 bases of the junction unmatched. The CDR3 spans 17 residues. Here the CDR3 DNA reads TGTGCCAGTATAGGGGGACTAGCTGGCCGGTTTCCAGAGACCCAGTACTTC. The encoded protein is CASIGGLAGRFPETQYF.

V and J are TRBV25-1 and TRBJ2-3; 14 bases match TRBD2. V dropped 5 bases and J dropped 3; count of bases not matched to a gene: 16. Per the germline V gene, CDR1 is MGHDK and CDR2 is SYGVNS. This CDR3 has 20 residues. Here the CDR3 reads CASSSRDSGLAGAGTDTQYF. As DNA, the CDR3 is TGTGCCAGCAGTTCCCGAGATTCGGGACTAGCGGGGGCCGGGACAGATACGCAGTATTTT.

V gene TRBV5-1 combines with J gene TRBJ2-1; 9 nucleotides line up with TRBD2. Unmatched junction bases numbered 12, after V lost 1 base and J lost 4 bases. Germline CDR1 is SGHRS and CDR2 is YFSETQ. The CDR3 length is 18 residues. CDR3 DNA sequence: TGCGCCAGCAGCTTGAGTCCTTCAGCGCGGGAGGGATACAATGAGCAGTTCTTC. Protein product: CASSLSPSAREGYNEQFF.

The chain uses TRBV6-2 or TRBV6-3 and TRBJ2-1; unclear D gene. Deletions cut 6 bases from V and 12 bases from J, with 18 bases between. Germline CDR1 is MNHEY and CDR2 is SVGEGT. The CDR3 is 13 amino acids. The DNA of the CDR3 is TGTGCCAGCAGGGGGTTTTCTCCGGATGGGCAGTTCTTC. Protein: CASRGFSPDGQFF.

This clonotype came up a few times. The chain couples TRBV6-2 or TRBV6-3 to TRBJ2-7, with TRBD2 as a possible D gene (5 bases). Germline V gene data show CDR1 as MNHEY and CDR2 as SVGEGT. This CDR3 contains 15 residues. Trimming stripped 4 bases from V and 3 bases from J, with 16 bases between. The CDR3 DNA reads as TGTGCCAGCAGTTCTCTGGACTCTCGGGTCTACGAGCAGTACTTC. Its protein product is CASSSLDSRVYEQYF.

This clonotype appeared many times. The chain carries TRBV7-9 and TRBJ1-1; D is ambiguous. The CDR3 has 12 residues. V shed 3 bases and J shed 4 bases, with 6 bases lying between them. Germline CDR1 SEHNR, CDR2 FQNEAQ (reference sequence). The CDR3 protein is CASSFPSTEAFF. CDR3 nucleotide sequence: TGTGCCAGCAGCTTCCCCAGCACTGAAGCTTTCTTT. Using reference TRBV7-9 and TRBJ1-1 for the parts outside the CDR3, the full variable domain is DTGVSQNPRHKITKRGQNVTFRCDPISEHNRLYWYRQTLGQGPEFLTYFQNEAQLEKSRLLSDRFSAERPKGSFSTLEIQRTEQGDSAMYLCASSFPSTEAFFGQGTRLTVV.

This clonotype appeared many times. Compared with germline, one end of the junction differs, possibly owing to a read error. The chain carries TRBV5-1 and TRBJ2-3, with TRBD2 matching over 7 bases. CDR3 length: 9 amino acids. CDR1 SGHRS and CDR2 YFSETQ come from the germline V gene. The CDR3 DNA is TGCGCCAGCAGCCCCGGGACTAACTTT. This encodes CASSPGTNF.